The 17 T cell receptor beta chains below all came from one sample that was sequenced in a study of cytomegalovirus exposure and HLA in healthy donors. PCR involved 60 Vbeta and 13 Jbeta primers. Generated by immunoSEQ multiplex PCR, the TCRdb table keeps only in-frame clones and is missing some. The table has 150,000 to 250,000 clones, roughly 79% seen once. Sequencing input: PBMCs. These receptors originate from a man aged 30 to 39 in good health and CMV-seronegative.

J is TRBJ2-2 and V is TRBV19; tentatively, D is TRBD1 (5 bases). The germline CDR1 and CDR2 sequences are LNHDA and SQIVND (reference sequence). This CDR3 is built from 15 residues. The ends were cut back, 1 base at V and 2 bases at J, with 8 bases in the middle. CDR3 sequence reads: CASSIGGSNTGELFF. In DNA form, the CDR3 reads TGTGCCAGTAGTATAGGGGGCTCAAACACCGGGGAGCTGTTTTTT. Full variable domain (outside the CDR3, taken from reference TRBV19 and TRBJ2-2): DGGITQSPKYLFRKEGQNVTLSCEQNLNHDAMYWYRQDPGQGLRLIYYSQIVNDFQKGDIAEGYSVSREKKESFPLTVTSAQKNPTAFYLCASSIGGSNTGELFFGEGSRLTVL.

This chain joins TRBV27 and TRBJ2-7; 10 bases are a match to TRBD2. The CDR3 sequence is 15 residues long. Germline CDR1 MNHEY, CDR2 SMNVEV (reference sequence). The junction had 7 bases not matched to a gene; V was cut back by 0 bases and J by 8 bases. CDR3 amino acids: CASSLSGLAGVKQYF. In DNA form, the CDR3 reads TGTGCCAGCAGTTTATCGGGTCTAGCGGGAGTGAAGCAGTACTTC.

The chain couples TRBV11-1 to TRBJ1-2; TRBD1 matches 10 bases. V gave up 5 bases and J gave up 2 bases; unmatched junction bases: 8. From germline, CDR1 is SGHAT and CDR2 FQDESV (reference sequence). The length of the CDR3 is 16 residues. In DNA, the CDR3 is TGTGCCAGCAGCCGGGACAGGGGATCGGGAAACTATGGCTACACCTTC. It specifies CASSRDRGSGNYGYTF.

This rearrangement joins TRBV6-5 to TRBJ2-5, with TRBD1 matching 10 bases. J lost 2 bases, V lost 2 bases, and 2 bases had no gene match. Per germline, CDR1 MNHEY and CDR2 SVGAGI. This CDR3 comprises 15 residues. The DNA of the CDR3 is TGTGCCAGCAGTTACCCGGGACAGGGGCAAGAGACCCAGTACTTC. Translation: CASSYPGQGQETQYF.

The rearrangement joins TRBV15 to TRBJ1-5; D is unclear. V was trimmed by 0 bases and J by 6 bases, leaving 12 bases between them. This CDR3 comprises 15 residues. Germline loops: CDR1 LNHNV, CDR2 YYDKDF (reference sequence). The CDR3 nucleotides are TGTGCCACCAGCAGAGATCGAGGGTTCGCTCAGCCCCAGCATTTT. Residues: CATSRDRGFAQPQHF.

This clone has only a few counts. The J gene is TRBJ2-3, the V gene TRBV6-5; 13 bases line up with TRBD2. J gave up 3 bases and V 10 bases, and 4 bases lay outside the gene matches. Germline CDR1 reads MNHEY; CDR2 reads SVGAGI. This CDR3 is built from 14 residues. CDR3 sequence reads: CAIGLAGDTDTQYF. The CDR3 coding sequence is TGTGCCATCGGACTAGCGGGAGATACAGATACGCAGTATTTT.

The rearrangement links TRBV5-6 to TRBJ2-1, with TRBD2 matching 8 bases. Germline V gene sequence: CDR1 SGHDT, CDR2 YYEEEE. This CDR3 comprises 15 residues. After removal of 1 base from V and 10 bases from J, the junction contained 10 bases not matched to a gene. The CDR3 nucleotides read TGTGCCAGCAGCTTGATCCCGGGACTAGGGGGGGAGCAGTTCTTC. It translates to CASSLIPGLGGEQFF.

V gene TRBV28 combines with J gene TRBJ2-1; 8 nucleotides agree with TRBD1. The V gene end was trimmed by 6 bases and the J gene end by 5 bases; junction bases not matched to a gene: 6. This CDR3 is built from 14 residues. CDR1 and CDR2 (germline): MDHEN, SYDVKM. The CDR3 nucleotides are TGTGCCAGCAGCGACAGGGGATTTAACAATGAGCAGTTCTTC. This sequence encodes CASSDRGFNNEQFF.

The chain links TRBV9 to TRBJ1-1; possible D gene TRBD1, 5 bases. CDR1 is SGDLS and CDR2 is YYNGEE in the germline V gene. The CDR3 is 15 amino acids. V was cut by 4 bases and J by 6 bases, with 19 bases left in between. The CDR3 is CASSPDRGGVAEAFF. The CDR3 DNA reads TGTGCCAGCAGCCCGGACCGGGGGGGGGTGGCTGAAGCTTTCTTT. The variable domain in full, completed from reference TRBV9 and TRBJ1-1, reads DSGVTQTPKHLITATGQRVTLRCSPRSGDLSVYWYQQSLDQGLQFLIQYYNGEERAKGNILERFSAQQFPDLHSELNLSSLELGDSALYFCASSPDRGGVAEAFFGQGTRLTVV.

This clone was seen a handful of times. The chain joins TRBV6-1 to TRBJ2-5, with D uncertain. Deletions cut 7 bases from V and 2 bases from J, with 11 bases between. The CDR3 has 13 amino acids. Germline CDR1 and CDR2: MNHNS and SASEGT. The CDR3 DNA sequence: TGTGCCAGCACAAAACAGCCTCAAGAGACCCAGTACTTC. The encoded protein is CASTKQPQETQYF.

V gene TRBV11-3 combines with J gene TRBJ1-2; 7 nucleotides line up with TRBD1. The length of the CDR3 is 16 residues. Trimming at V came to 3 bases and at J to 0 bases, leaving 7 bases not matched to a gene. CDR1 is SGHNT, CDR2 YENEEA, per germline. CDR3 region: CASSFSSGTANYGYTF. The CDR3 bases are TGTGCCAGCAGCTTTTCGTCAGGGACAGCTAACTATGGCTACACCTTC.

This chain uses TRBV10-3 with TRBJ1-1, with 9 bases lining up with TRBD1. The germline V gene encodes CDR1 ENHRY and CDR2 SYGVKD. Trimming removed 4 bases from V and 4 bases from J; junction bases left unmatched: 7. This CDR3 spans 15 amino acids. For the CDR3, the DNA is TGTGCCATCAGTGGCGGTACAGGGGGCGTCACTGAAGCTTTCTTT. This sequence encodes CAISGGTGGVTEAFF.

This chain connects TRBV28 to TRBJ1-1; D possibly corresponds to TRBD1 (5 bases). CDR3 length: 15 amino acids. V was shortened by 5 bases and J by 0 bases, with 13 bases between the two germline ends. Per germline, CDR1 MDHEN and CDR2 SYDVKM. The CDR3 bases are TGTGCCAGCAGTCGTCGGACAAGATTGAACACTGAAGCTTTCTTT. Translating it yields CASSRRTRLNTEAFF.

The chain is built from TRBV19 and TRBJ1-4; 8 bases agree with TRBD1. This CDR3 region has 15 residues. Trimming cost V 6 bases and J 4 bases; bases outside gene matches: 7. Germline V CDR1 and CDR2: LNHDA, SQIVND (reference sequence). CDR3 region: CASREPGQVNEKLFF. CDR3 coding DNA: TGTGCCAGTAGAGAGCCGGGACAGGTTAATGAAAAACTGTTTTTT. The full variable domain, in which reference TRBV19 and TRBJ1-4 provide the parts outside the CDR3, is DGGITQSPKYLFRKEGQNVTLSCEQNLNHDAMYWYRQDPGQGLRLIYYSQIVNDFQKGDIAEGYSVSREKKESFPLTVTSAQKNPTAFYLCASREPGQVNEKLFFGSGTQLSVL.

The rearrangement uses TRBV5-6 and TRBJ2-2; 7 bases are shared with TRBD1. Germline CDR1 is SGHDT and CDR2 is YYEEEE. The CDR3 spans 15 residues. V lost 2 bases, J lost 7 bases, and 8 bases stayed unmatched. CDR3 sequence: CASSFRQGIVGELFF. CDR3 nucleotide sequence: TGTGCCAGCAGCTTCCGACAGGGAATAGTCGGGGAGCTGTTTTTT. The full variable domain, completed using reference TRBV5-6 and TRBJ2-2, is DAGVTQSPTHLIKTRGQQVTLRCSPKSGHDTVSWYQQALGQGPQFIFQYYEEEERQRGNFPDRFSGHQFPNYSSELNVNALLLGDSALYLCASSFRQGIVGELFFGEGSRLTVL.

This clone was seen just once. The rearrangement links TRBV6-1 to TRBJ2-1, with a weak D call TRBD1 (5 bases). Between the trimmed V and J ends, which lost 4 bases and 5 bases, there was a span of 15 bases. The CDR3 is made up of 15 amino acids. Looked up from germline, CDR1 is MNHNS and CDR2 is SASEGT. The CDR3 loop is CASSVPGMKNNEQFF. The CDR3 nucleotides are TGTGCCAGCAGTGTGCCAGGGATGAAGAACAATGAGCAGTTCTTC.

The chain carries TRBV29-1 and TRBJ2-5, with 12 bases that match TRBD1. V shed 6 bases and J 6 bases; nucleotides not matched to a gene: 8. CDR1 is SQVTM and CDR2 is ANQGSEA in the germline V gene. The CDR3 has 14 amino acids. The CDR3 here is CSVSGTGGSKTQYF. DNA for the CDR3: TGCAGCGTATCCGGGACAGGGGGCTCGAAGACCCAGTACTTC.